The present T cell receptor beta chain was sequenced within a study of CD8+ T cells in alopecia areata. Investigators sorted PBMCs to obtain both CD4+ and CD8+ T cells. This CDR3 comprises 17 residues. Germline assignment: CDR1 LGHNA and CDR2 YSLEER. The V end was cut by 0 bases, the J end by 14 bases, with 23 bases between. Investigators isolated RNA and reverse transcribed it into cDNA to act as the sequencing template. Generated by immunoSEQ multiplex PCR, the TCRdb table keeps only in-frame clones and is missing some. The sample records more than 100,000 clones, around 60% being singletons. As for this clone: Its antigen is undetermined.

Points from the study as a whole: There were also resident alphabeta T cells of normal skin sequenced in scalp samples. Lesional tissue from the scalp (especially in alopecia totalis/universalis) showed higher clonality than normal scalp.

The gene calls are TRBV4-3 and TRBJ1-6, with no clear D. This receptor was obtained from a human donor in good health. The sample taken for sequencing was CD4+ T cells sorted from blood. CDR3 loop: CASSQEGHRNPIQALHF. In DNA, the CDR3 is TGCGCCAGCAGCCAAGAAGGCCACCGAAACCCAATTCAAGCCCTCCACTTT.